The 27 T cell receptor beta chains listed next were all sequenced from one sample in a study of T cells in Graves' hyperthyroidism and ophthalmopathy. The CDR3 regions of TCR beta were amplified from RNA transcripts. Using the HTBI primer set, a first-round RT-PCR was run on the TCR CDR3. TCRdb redid the calling of the multiplex PCR reads with MiXCR, one entry per CDR3 protein. Among roughly 750,000 distinct CDR3 sequences listed, 15% to 20% were seen once. The sample taken for sequencing was blood. The origin of the receptors is a man aged 18-30 years with Graves' hyperthyroidism.

The sample holds many counts of this clonotype. The chain uses TRBV6-1 and TRBJ1-1, with 8 bases matching TRBD1. The germline gives CDR1 MNHNS, CDR2 SASEGT. This CDR3 is built from 15 residues. Germline trimming cut 3 bases from V and 2 bases from J; bases unmatched to any gene: 5. CDR3 sequence reads: CASSERQGRNTEAFF. CDR3 DNA: TGTGCCAGCAGTGAGAGACAGGGGAGAAACACTGAAGCTTTCTTT.

In its sample, this clonotype was seen many times. This chain connects TRBV28 to TRBJ1-6; no clear D. Germline CDR1 MDHEN, CDR2 SYDVKM. This CDR3 spans 11 amino acids. Trimming left V 2 bases short and J 10 bases short, with 3 bases between. The DNA of the CDR3 is TGTGCCAGCAGTTTAGGGTCACCCCTCCACTTT. Translating it yields CASSLGSPLHF.

The chain recombines TRBV30 with TRBJ2-3; perhaps TRBD1 as D (6 bases). The germline V and J ends were trimmed by 0 bases and 2 bases, with 9 bases remaining between them. Germline V lookup: CDR1 GTSNPN, CDR2 SVGIG (reference sequence). The CDR3 totals 14 residues. The CDR3 sequence is CAWSVLGATDTQYF. CDR3 DNA: TGTGCCTGGAGTGTACTGGGGGCCACAGATACGCAGTATTTT.

The chain joins TRBV20-1 to TRBJ1-2; no reliable D call. Germline CDR1 is DFQATT and CDR2 is SNEGSKA (reference sequence). This CDR3 is 12 amino acids long. Trimming left V 3 bases short and J 7 bases short, with 12 bases between. This CDR3 reads CSARTSSSGYTF. The CDR3 region has the DNA TGCAGTGCTAGGACTTCCTCGAGTGGCTACACCTTC.

This chain joins TRBV6-1 and TRBJ1-5, with D possibly being TRBD1 (6 bases). Germline V gene lookup returns CDR1 MNHNS and CDR2 SASEGT. The CDR3 covers 17 residues. V was trimmed by 6 bases and J by 3 bases, leaving 21 bases between them. The DNA of the CDR3 is TGTGCCAGCAGAACTCCGCGGGACACGTTTTACAATCAGCCCCAGCATTTT. Protein: CASRTPRDTFYNQPQHF.

Only a few counts were recorded for this clonotype. The V call is TRBV5-5, the J call TRBJ1-6; maybe TRBD1 (5 bases). The germline V and J ends were trimmed by 4 bases and 6 bases, with 14 bases remaining between them. Germline CDR1 is SGHKS and CDR2 is YYEKEE (reference sequence). CDR3 length equals 15 residues. CDR3: CASSTLGGGNSPLHF. The DNA for the CDR3 is TGTGCCAGCAGCACCCTCGGGGGGGGTAATTCACCCCTCCACTTT.

This clonotype was counted ten times or more. The genes are TRBV11-2 and TRBJ2-1, with 10 nucleotides matching TRBD2. Trimming took 0 bases from V and 5 from J; bases not matched to a gene: 1. Germline loops: CDR1 SGHAT, CDR2 FQNNGV. The CDR3 totals 15 residues. The CDR3 nucleotides read TGTGCCAGCAGCTTAGATAGCGGGAGGAACAATGAGCAGTTCTTC. This sequence encodes CASSLDSGRNNEQFF.

There are a few counts of this clonotype. In DNA, the CDR3 is TGTGCCAGCGCTACAGAAGAGACCCAGTACTTC. As protein: CASATEETQYF. V gene TRBV2 combines with J gene TRBJ2-5; D unresolved. This CDR3 contains 11 residues. The germline V and J ends were trimmed by 8 bases and 3 bases, with 7 bases remaining between them. The germline V gene encodes CDR1 SNHLY and CDR2 FYNNEI.

The rearrangement uses TRBV19 and TRBJ2-1; D tentatively reads TRBD1 or TRBD2 (5 bases each). This CDR3 is built from 15 residues. The germline V gene encodes CDR1 LNHDA and CDR2 SQIVND (reference sequence). V was cut by 3 bases and J by 2 bases, with 11 bases left in between. This chain's CDR3 is CASSMGDGAYNEQFF. CDR3 bases: TGTGCCAGTAGTATGGGGGACGGAGCCTACAATGAGCAGTTCTTC.

This sequence joins TRBV7-9 and TRBJ2-1; 8 bases fit TRBD2. Losses at the gene ends were 5 bases for V and 7 bases for J; bases not matched to a gene: 13. Germline V CDR1 and CDR2: SEHNR, FQNEAQ (reference sequence). The CDR3 consists of 16 residues. For the CDR3, the DNA is TGTGCCAGCAGCGTTAGGAAAGCGGGAGCATGGAATGAGCAGTTCTTC. It yields the protein CASSVRKAGAWNEQFF.

This clonotype has only one observation. A much larger clone sits a single nucleotide away, making a read error possible. The chain employs TRBV30 and TRBJ2-3; D is undetermined. CDR1 and CDR2 from the germline V gene are GTSNPN and SVGIG (reference sequence). The CDR3 is 11 amino acids. V was clipped by 2 bases and J by 6 bases, with 6 bases between them. The CDR3 region has the DNA TGTGCCTGGAGTTTGGGGGATACGCAGTATTTT. It codes for CAWSLGDTQYF.

Many counts were recorded for this clonotype. The CDR3 DNA sequence: TGTGCCAGCTCACCATTCCAGACAAAAGAGACCCAGTACTTC. Amino acids: CASSPFQTKETQYF. The chain has TRBV18 and TRBJ2-5; no clear D gene. The germline V and J ends were trimmed by 2 bases and 3 bases, with 10 bases remaining between them. This CDR3 region has 14 residues. Germline lookup yields CDR1 KGHSH and CDR2 LQKENI. The full variable domain, rest sourced from reference TRBV18 and TRBJ2-5, is NAGVMQNPRHLVRRRGQEARLRCSPMKGHSHVYWYRQLPEEGLKFMVYLQKENIIDESGMPKERFSAEFPKEGPSILRIQQVVRGDSAAYFCASSPFQTKETQYFGPGTRLLVL.

This clonotype was seen many times. This chain joins TRBV27 and TRBJ2-7; 9 bases fit TRBD2. The CDR3 is made up of 15 amino acids. CDR1 and CDR2 from the germline V gene are MNHEY and SMNVEV (reference sequence). V was pared by 5 bases and J by 4 bases, with 9 bases of the junction left unmatched. This CDR3 reads CASSPLAGWEYEQYF. The CDR3 coding sequence is TGTGCCAGCAGTCCCCTAGCGGGATGGGAGTACGAGCAGTACTTC.

The rearrangement links TRBV29-1 to TRBJ2-2; 7 nucleotides align to TRBD1. Germline V gene data show CDR1 as SQVTM and CDR2 as ANQGSEA. V lost 6 bases, J lost 2 bases, and 6 bases stayed unmatched. The CDR3 has 14 amino acids. The CDR3 here is CSVADRENTGELFF. CDR3 in DNA: TGCAGCGTCGCTGACAGGGAAAACACCGGGGAGCTGTTTTTT.

This clonotype was counted ten times or more. The chain is built from TRBV20-1 and TRBJ2-3; D may be TRBD1 (5 bases). V was shortened by 5 bases and J by 0 bases, with 12 bases between the two germline ends. The CDR3 has 14 amino acids. CDR1 DFQATT and CDR2 SNEGSKA come from the germline V gene (reference sequence). This CDR3 reads CSARVGLSTDTQYF. The CDR3 coding sequence is TGCAGTGCTCGAGTGGGGCTCAGCACAGATACGCAGTATTTT.

This clonotype was observed at least ten times. The rearrangement joins TRBV30 to TRBJ2-1, with D perhaps being TRBD1 or TRBD2 (5 bases each). Deletions cut 3 bases from V and 10 bases from J, with 13 bases between. The CDR3 is 12 residues long. Germline V lookup: CDR1 GTSNPN, CDR2 SVGIG (reference sequence). The CDR3 bases are TGTGCCTGGAGCGCATATGGGGGAGAGCAGTTCTTC. Its translation: CAWSAYGGEQFF.

This chain connects TRBV7-6 to TRBJ2-5; D might be TRBD1 (5 bases). This CDR3 comprises 16 residues. V dropped 2 bases and J dropped 4 bases, with 17 bases sitting between them. Germline lookup yields CDR1 SGHVS and CDR2 FNYEAQ. This CDR3 reads CASSLSRGRVGETQYF. In DNA form, the CDR3 reads TGTGCCAGCAGCTTAAGTAGGGGCAGGGTGGGAGAGACCCAGTACTTC.

This clonotype was observed at least ten times. The chain carries TRBV7-8 and TRBJ2-7; 13 bases match TRBD2. V shed 4 bases and J 5 bases; nucleotides not matched to a gene: 2. Germline assignment: CDR1 SGHVS and CDR2 FQNEAQ. The CDR3 contains 14 residues. CDR3 sequence reads: CASSWGTSGNEQYF. CDR3 in DNA: TGTGCCAGCAGCTGGGGGACTAGCGGGAACGAGCAGTACTTC.

This clonotype was found a few times. The genes are TRBV5-1 and TRBJ2-5; D call uncertain. V was cut by 0 bases and J by 0 bases, with 6 bases left in between. This CDR3 region has 14 residues. CDR1 is SGHRS, CDR2 YFSETQ, per germline. DNA for the CDR3: TGCGCCAGCAGCTTGGGCGCCTACCAAGAGACCCAGTACTTC. Translating it yields CASSLGAYQETQYF.

In this sample, this clonotype turned up a few times. V is TRBV11-2 and J is TRBJ2-2; no clear D. The ends were cut back, 1 base at V and 8 bases at J, with 8 bases in the middle. Germline V gene data show CDR1 as SGHAT and CDR2 as FQNNGV. The CDR3 has 13 amino acids. CDR3: CASSLAQEGELFF. CDR3 nucleotides: TGTGCCAGCAGCTTAGCCCAGGAAGGGGAGCTGTTTTTT.

This clonotype was recorded at least ten times. The chain is built from TRBV11-3 and TRBJ2-1; 8 bases map to TRBD1. The CDR3 consists of 15 residues. Germline loops: CDR1 SGHNT, CDR2 YENEEA. J was trimmed by 2 bases and V by 5 bases; bases with no gene match: 5. The CDR3 reads CASSQRTGTYNEQFF. In DNA form, the CDR3 reads TGTGCCAGCAGCCAGAGGACAGGGACCTACAATGAGCAGTTCTTC. Full variable domain (outside the CDR3, taken from reference TRBV11-3 and TRBJ2-1): EAGVVQSPRYKIIEKKQPVAFWCNPISGHNTLYWYLQNLGQGPELLIRYENEEAVDDSQLPKDRFSAERLKGVDSTLKIQPAELGDSAVYLCASSQRTGTYNEQFFGPGTRLTVL.

The sample holds many counts of this clonotype. The chain combines TRBV10-2 with TRBJ2-7, with 9 bases matching TRBD1. The CDR3 extends over 14 amino acids. Trimming cost V 4 bases and J 6 bases; bases outside gene matches: 7. Germline V gene data show CDR1 as WSHSY and CDR2 as SAAADI. CDR3 loop: CASSGSGTGPEQYF. CDR3 coding DNA: TGCGCCAGCAGTGGATCCGGGACAGGGCCCGAGCAGTACTTC.

This clonotype was seen many times. This rearrangement joins TRBV18 to TRBJ2-7, with D perhaps TRBD1 (5 bases). The CDR3 is 16 amino acids. Trimming removed 4 bases at V and 2 bases at J, with 18 bases between. Germline assignment: CDR1 KGHSH and CDR2 LQKENI. Written as DNA, the CDR3 is TGTGCCAGCTCACTTTCAAAGGCAGGGAAGGCCTACGAGCAGTACTTC. It is translated as CASSLSKAGKAYEQYF.

This clonotype was seen more than once but under ten times. The chain combines TRBV12-3 or TRBV12-4 with TRBJ2-3; D may correspond to TRBD1 or TRBD2 (5 bases each). V was clipped by 3 bases and J by 5 bases, with 15 bases between them. This CDR3 region has 15 residues. The CDR3 DNA sequence: TGTGCCAGCAGTTTCGGGACCAGGGCGGGAGATACGCAGTATTTT. Translated, it gives CASSFGTRAGDTQYF.

This clonotype was detected a few times. The genes are TRBV2 and TRBJ2-7; TRBD1 is a possible D gene (6 bases). V lost 4 bases and J 3 bases, leaving 22 bases between the germline ends. This CDR3 spans 17 amino acids. Germline lookup yields CDR1 SNHLY and CDR2 FYNNEI. DNA for the CDR3: TGTGCCAGCAGTGGTCTTGGGTGGGTCAGGGGCGGCTACGAGCAGTACTTC. It yields the protein CASSGLGWVRGGYEQYF. Full variable domain (rest looked up from reference TRBV2 and TRBJ2-7): EPEVTQTPSHQVTQMGQEVILRCVPISNHLYFYWYRQILGQKVEFLVSFYNNEISEKSEIFDDQFSVERPDGSNFTLKIRSTKLEDSAMYFCASSGLGWVRGGYEQYFGPGTRLTVT.

On this clonotype: Just one base apart from a much larger clone, this may be a read error. The chain has TRBV20-1 and TRBJ2-3, with D possibly TRBD2 on 5 matching bases. CDR3 length: 12 amino acids. Germline CDR1 reads DFQATT; CDR2 reads SNEGSKA (reference sequence). In DNA, the CDR3 is TGCAGTGCCCCAATGGAGGCAGATACGGAGTATTTT. It encodes CSAPMEADTEYF.

The gene calls are TRBV12-5 and TRBJ2-1; the D gene is possibly TRBD1 (5 bases). There are 13 residues in the CDR3. Germline V gene lookup returns CDR1 LGHNT and CDR2 FRNRAP. The ends were cut back, 1 base at V and 7 bases at J, with 8 bases in the middle. The CDR3 reads CASGLARANEQFF. As DNA, the CDR3 is TGTGCTAGTGGTTTGGCCAGGGCGAATGAGCAGTTCTTC.